This TCR beta chain was recorded in a study of read filtering for tumor transcriptome and immune sequencing. For the study at large: 8 patients were R-ISS I, around 15 were R-ISS II, roughly 7 were R-ISS III. Findings and limits, study-wide: Compared with RNA-seq, IR-seq gave much higher clonotype depth and reliability.

From about 400 ng of RNA, a library with molecular barcoded alpha/delta and beta/gamma adaptors was made. TCRdb itself ran the reads through MiXCR, one entry per CDR3 protein. The sample yields over 45,000 distinct CDR3 sequences, 20% to 25% seen once. Per the germline V gene, CDR1 is MNHNS and CDR2 is SASEGT. The CDR3 sequence is 14 residues long. V lost 2 bases and J 4 bases, leaving 8 bases between the germline ends. At least ten counts were recorded for this clonotype. Its antigen is as yet unknown. The receptor was derived from a donor aged 40 or older with multiple myeloma. The sample taken for sequencing was a population of CD138-negative cells sorted from bone marrow. V gene TRBV6-1 combines with J gene TRBJ2-2, with no clear D. CDR3 coding DNA: TGTGCCAGCAGTGAACCTCTCGGCACCGGGGAGCTGTTTTTT. It is translated as CASSEPLGTGELFF.